Shown below are 5 T cell receptor beta chains from a single sample sequenced in a study of cytomegalovirus exposure and HLA in healthy donors. The table came from immunoSEQ multiplex PCR; TCRdb's copy has only in-frame clones and leaves some out. The sample yields roughly 120,000 clones, about 83% seen once. Sequenced material: PBMCs. All receptors come from a man in his late teens or twenties in good health and CMV-seronegative.

This clone was detected only once. The chain employs TRBV5-4 and TRBJ2-1; 7 nucleotides match TRBD1. This CDR3 has 13 residues. From germline, CDR1 is SGHNT and CDR2 YYREEE (reference sequence). J lost 5 bases, V lost 4 bases, and 3 bases had no gene match. The CDR3, as DNA: TGTGCCAGCAGCCCGACAGGGCACAATGAGCAGTTCTTC. Amino acid sequence: CASSPTGHNEQFF.

In its sample, this clone was seen once. The gene calls are TRBV7-9 and TRBJ2-2; 7 nucleotides line up with TRBD2. The ends lost 5 bases at V and 2 bases at J; junction bases unmatched: 8. The CDR3 length is 16 residues. The germline V gene has CDR1 SEHNR and CDR2 FQNEAQ (reference sequence). CDR3 coding DNA: TGTGCCAGCAGCGCGGGACTACCTTTAAACACCGGGGAGCTGTTTTTT. Protein product: CASSAGLPLNTGELFF.

This sequence joins TRBV18 and TRBJ1-4; 10 positions agree with TRBD1. This CDR3 region has 16 residues. From germline, CDR1 is KGHSH and CDR2 LQKENI. V was clipped by 6 bases and J by 5 bases; unmatched bases: 9. CDR3 amino acids: CASSPMMGQGNEKLFF. The DNA for the CDR3 is TGTGCCAGCTCCCCCATGATGGGACAGGGGAATGAAAAACTGTTTTTT.

The chain employs TRBV2 and TRBJ1-2; the D is unclear. Germline-derived CDR1 and CDR2 are SNHLY and FYNNEI. This CDR3 is built from 12 residues. V gave up 1 base and J gave up 5 bases, with 5 bases separating them. The CDR3 sequence: CASSEGGYGYTF. DNA of the CDR3: TGTGCCAGCAGTGAAGGCGGGTATGGCTACACCTTC.

The chain is built from TRBV5-1 and TRBJ2-5; TRBD1 agrees at 8 bases. Germline CDR1 and CDR2: SGHRS and YFSETQ. The junction had 6 bases not matched to a gene; V was cut back by 1 base and J by 1 base. CDR3 length: 16 residues. This CDR3 reads CASSLRGQGFQETQYF. CDR3 in DNA: TGCGCCAGCAGCTTGCGAGGACAGGGATTCCAAGAGACCCAGTACTTC.